This TCR beta chain was retrieved from a study of cytomegalovirus exposure and HLA in healthy donors. Regarding the study as a whole: Indistinguishability led to the exclusion of some V segments, TRBV6-2 and TRBV6-3 included. The Asian-associated ancestry cluster reportedly had fewer N-insertions than the 666-donor mean in a later analysis.

These donors, healthy bone marrow donors, were studied. A remark on this clone: The antigen is not known.

Germline V CDR1 and CDR2: MNHEY, SVGAGI. CDR3 length: 15 residues. Trimming at V came to 2 bases and at J to 8 bases, leaving 4 bases not matched to a gene. The study ran its PCR with 60 Vbeta and 13 Jbeta primers. Study processing details: Later reanalysis found approximately 80 million unique TCR beta chains, some 10 million of them shared. Profiling relied on immunoSEQ multiplex PCR, and the TCRdb table lists in-frame clones only, not all of them. The V and J calls and clone size were taken over from that table, and D and trimming were inferred from the DNA. The sample holds 150,000 to 200,000 clones, around four fifths seen once.

The chain carries TRBV6-5 and TRBJ2-1; 12 bases are a match to TRBD2. This receptor was identified in a man aged 35 to 55 in good health and CMV-seropositive. Sequencing used PBMCs. CDR3 DNA: TGTGCCAGCAGTTACACTAGCGGGAGGCTAGATGAGCAGTTCTTC. Its translation: CASSYTSGRLDEQFF.